What follows is one T cell receptor beta chain and its context. Its antigen is currently unknown. This specimen belongs to a study of T cell responses to AZD1222 COVID-19 vaccine. Whole-study results and caveats: Nearly half of the spike-specific TCRs reportedly recognize variant regions that carry no mutations. White British people made up most donors, females outnumbered males, and clonal diversity was possibly underestimated. Seropositivity was recorded at baseline in only six AZD1222 recipients.

The table came from immunoSEQ multiplex PCR; TCRdb's copy has only in-frame clones and leaves some out. Among fewer than 45,000 clones, around nine tenths were seen once, and the ten largest hold roughly 7%. The germline V gene has CDR1 MDHEN and CDR2 SYDVKM. This CDR3 is 16 amino acids long. V shed 8 bases and J shed 0 bases, with 17 bases lying between them. Source: peripheral blood, taken on day 0 of AZD1222 vaccination. This rearrangement joins TRBV28 to TRBJ1-3; a possible D gene is TRBD1 (6 bases). The source of this sequence is an adult in good health. The chain's CDR3 is CASPSDSKFSGNTIYF. The CDR3 nucleotides are TGTGCCAGCCCCTCGGACAGCAAATTCTCTGGAAACACCATATATTTT. Together with reference TRBV28 and TRBJ1-3, the CDR3 gives the full variable domain: DVKVTQSSRYLVKRTGEKVFLECVQDMDHENMFWYRQDPGLGLRLIYFSYDVKMKEKGDIPEGYSVSREKKERFSLILESASTNQTSMYLCASPSDSKFSGNTIYFGEGSWLTVV.